The clone carrying this TCR beta chain was seen only a few times. Antigen: not known. Each CDR3 protein gets one entry after TCRdb re-called the reads with MiXCR. Among 630,000 or so distinct CDR3 sequences listed, around 24% were seen once. The germline V and J ends were trimmed by 8 bases and 0 bases, with 13 bases remaining between them. CDR3 length equals 15 residues. Germline-derived CDR1 and CDR2 are SEHNR and FQNEAQ (reference sequence). The data belong to a study of T cell repertoires in cytomegalovirus infection. Study conclusions and caveats: The ex vivo response was dominated by HLA-C-restricted CMV-specific TCR beta clonotypes.

Sequences were obtained from CD8+ T cells from PBMCs. This clonotype was sampled from a human donor in good health (CMV status not recorded). Some clones in this sample may be carry-over from other donors' samples. This rearrangement joins TRBV7-9 to TRBJ1-4; D is unresolved. Here the CDR3 reads CASGGLRTTNEKLFF. The CDR3 bases are TGTGCCAGCGGAGGCCTGAGAACAACTAATGAAAAACTGTTTTTT.